This T cell receptor beta chain originates from a study of shared clonotypes between healthy human individuals. Trimming removed 5 bases from V and 7 bases from J, with 15 bases in between. Germline values: CDR1 MDHEN, CDR2 SYDVKM. This CDR3 has 14 residues. The test was conducted at deep level. Clones were read by immunoSEQ multiplex PCR, and TCRdb kept only the in-frame ones, dropping some. There are approximately 500,000 clones in the sample; 90% to 97% occur only once, and approximately 0.06% lies in the top ten. The origin of this receptor is a woman in her twenties or thirties in good health. Sequences were obtained from naive CD4+ T cells sorted from blood. Stated subset: CD45RA+ positively selected. The chain joins TRBV28 to TRBJ1-5; a weak D match, TRBD1 (5 bases). This CDR3 reads CASSDSGLGQPQHF. For the CDR3, the DNA is TGTGCCAGCAGTGACTCAGGGTTAGGGCAGCCCCAGCATTTT. The full variable domain, completed using reference TRBV28 and TRBJ1-5, is DVKVTQSSRYLVKRTGEKVFLECVQDMDHENMFWYRQDPGLGLRLIYFSYDVKMKEKGDIPEGYSVSREKKERFSLILESASTNQTSMYLCASSDSGLGQPQHFGDGTRLSIL.